A selection of T cell receptor beta chains follows, all from one sample in a study of blood T cell repertoires in COVID-19. The repertoire was sequenced with immunoSEQ multiplex PCR; TCRdb's copy has only in-frame clones and lacks some. In the table there are 250,000 to 300,000 clones, 89% of which are singletons. Sequenced: peripheral blood. Every receptor here comes from a woman aged 25 to 39 with COVID-19, enrolled during active disease. Both conserved end residues are trimmed from each CDR3.

11,TRBJ1-2,TRBV19,ASSIGTDYGYT
10,TRBJ1-2,TRBV25-1,ATRIGDYGYT
11,TRBJ2-1,TRBV29-1,SVEDTSGGEQF
9,TRBJ2-7,TRBV5-4,ASSSEFGQY
17,TRBJ2-5,TRBV4-2,ASSQDLTSGGRWQETQY
10,TRBJ2-1,TRBV27,ASSSLYNEQF
13,TRBJ1-1,TRBV6-2/TRBV6-3,ASSYPPFNRVRAF
9,TRBJ2-4,TRBV19,ASSIVGSQY
13,TRBJ1-6,TRBV6-5,ASSYRGSYNSPLH
9,TRBJ1-2,TRBV7-9,ASSYRDFYT
13,TRBJ1-2,TRBV15,ATSRDQRPNYGYT
15,TRBJ1-6,TRBV5-3,ARRVSGTVVYNSPLH
10,TRBJ1-6,TRBV7-9,ASSTGGSPLH
9,TRBJ1-1,TRBV30,AWLRGTEAF
13,TRBJ2-7,TRBV7-2,ASSLQTGYPGEQY
11,TRBJ1-6,TRBV6-2/TRBV6-3,ASSNRGNSPLH